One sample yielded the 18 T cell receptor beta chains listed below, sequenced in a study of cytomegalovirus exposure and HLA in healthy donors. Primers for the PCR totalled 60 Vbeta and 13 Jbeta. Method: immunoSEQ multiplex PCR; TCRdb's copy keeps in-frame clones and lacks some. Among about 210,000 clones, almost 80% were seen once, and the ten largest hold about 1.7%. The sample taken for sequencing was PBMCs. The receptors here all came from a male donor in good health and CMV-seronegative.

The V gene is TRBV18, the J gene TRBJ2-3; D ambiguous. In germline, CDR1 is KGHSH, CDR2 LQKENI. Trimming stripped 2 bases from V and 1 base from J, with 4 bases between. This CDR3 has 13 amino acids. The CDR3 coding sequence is TGTGCCAGCTCACCAGCGGGCACAGATACGCAGTATTTT. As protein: CASSPAGTDTQYF.

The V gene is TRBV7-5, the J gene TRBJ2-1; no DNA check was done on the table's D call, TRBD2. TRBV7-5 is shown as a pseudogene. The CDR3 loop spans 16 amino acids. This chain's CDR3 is CARSSKTSGTYNEQFF. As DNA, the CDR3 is TGTGCCAGAAGCTCCAAGACTAGCGGAACCTACAATGAGCAGTTCTTC.

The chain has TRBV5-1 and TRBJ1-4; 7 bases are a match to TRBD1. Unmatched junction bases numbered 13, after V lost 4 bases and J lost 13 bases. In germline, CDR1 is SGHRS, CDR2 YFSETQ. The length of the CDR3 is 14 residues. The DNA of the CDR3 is TGCGCCAGCAGCCTCGGACAGGCCCCTCTGACACTGTTTTTT. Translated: CASSLGQAPLTLFF.

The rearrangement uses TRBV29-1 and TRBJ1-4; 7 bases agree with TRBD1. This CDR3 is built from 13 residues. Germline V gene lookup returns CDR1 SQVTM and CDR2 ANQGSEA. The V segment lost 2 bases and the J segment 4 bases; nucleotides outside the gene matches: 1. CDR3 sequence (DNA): TGCAGCGTTGAAAGGGACAGTAATGAAAAACTGTTTTTT. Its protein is CSVERDSNEKLFF.

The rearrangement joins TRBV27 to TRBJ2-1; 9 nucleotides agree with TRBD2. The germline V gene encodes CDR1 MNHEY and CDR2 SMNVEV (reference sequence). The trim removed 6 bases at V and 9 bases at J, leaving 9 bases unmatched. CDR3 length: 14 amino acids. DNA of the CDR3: TGTGCCAGCAGGGGCGGGGGGGCCAGGGGTGAGCAGTTCTTC. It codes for CASRGGGARGEQFF.

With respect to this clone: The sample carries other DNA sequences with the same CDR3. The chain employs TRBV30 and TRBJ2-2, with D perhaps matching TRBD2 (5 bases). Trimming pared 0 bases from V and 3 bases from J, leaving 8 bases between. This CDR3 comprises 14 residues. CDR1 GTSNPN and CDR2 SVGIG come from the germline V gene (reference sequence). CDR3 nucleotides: TGTGCCTGGAGTGTACGAGGGCACACCGGGGAGCTGTTTTTT. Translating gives CAWSVRGHTGELFF. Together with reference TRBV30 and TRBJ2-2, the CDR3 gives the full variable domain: SQTIHQWPATLVQPVGSPLSLECTVEGTSNPNLYWYRQAAGRGLQLLFYSVGIGQISSEVPQNLSASRPQDRQFILSSKKLLLSDSGFYLCAWSVRGHTGELFFGEGSRLTVL.

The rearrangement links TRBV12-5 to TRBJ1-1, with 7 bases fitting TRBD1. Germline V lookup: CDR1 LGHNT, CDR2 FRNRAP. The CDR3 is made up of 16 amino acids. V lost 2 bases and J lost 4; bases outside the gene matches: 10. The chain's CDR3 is CASGLWAGGSSTEAFF. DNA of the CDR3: TGTGCTAGTGGTTTGTGGGCAGGGGGGTCCAGCACTGAAGCTTTCTTT.

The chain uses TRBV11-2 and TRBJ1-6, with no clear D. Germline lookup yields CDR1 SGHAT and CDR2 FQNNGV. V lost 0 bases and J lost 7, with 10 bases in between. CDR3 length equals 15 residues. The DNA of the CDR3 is TGTGCCAGCAGCTTAGACGGAGCAGAAAATTCACCCCTCCACTTT. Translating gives CASSLDGAENSPLHF.

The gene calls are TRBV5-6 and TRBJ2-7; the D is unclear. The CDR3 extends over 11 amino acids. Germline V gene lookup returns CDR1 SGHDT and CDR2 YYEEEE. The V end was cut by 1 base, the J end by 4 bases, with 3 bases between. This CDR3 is CASSLRYEQYF. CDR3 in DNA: TGTGCCAGCAGCTTGCGGTACGAGCAGTACTTC. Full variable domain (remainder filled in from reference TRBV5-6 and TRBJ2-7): DAGVTQSPTHLIKTRGQQVTLRCSPKSGHDTVSWYQQALGQGPQFIFQYYEEEERQRGNFPDRFSGHQFPNYSSELNVNALLLGDSALYLCASSLRYEQYFGPGTRLTVT.

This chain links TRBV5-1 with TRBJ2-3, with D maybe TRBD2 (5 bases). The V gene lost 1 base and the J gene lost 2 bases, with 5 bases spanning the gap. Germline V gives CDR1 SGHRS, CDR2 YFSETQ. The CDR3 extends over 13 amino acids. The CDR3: CASSLRDTDTQYF. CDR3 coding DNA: TGCGCCAGCAGCTTGCGGGACACAGATACGCAGTATTTT.

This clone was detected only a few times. The CDR3 sequence is CASRGGAGGWSDTQYF. CDR3 nucleotides: TGTGCCAGCAGGGGGGGGGCGGGGGGTTGGTCCGATACGCAGTATTTT. The chain recombines TRBV4-2 with TRBJ2-3, with 8 bases lining up with TRBD2. Germline V lookup: CDR1 LGHNA, CDR2 YNFKEQ. V lost 6 bases, J lost 6 bases, and 14 bases stayed unmatched. The CDR3 totals 16 residues.

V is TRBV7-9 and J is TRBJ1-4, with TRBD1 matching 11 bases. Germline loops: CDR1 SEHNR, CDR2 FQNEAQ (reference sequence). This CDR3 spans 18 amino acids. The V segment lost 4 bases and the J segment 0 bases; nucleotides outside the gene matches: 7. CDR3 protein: CASSSKWTGGATNEKLFF. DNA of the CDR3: TGTGCCAGCAGCTCGAAATGGACAGGGGGCGCAACTAATGAAAAACTGTTTTTT.

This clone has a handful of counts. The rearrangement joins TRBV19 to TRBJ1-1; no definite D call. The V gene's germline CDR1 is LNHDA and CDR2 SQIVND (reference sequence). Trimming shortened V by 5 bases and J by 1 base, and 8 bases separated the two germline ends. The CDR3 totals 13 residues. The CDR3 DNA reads TGTGCCAGTAGTGTTCGCGCGAACACTGAAGCTTTCTTT. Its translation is CASSVRANTEAFF.

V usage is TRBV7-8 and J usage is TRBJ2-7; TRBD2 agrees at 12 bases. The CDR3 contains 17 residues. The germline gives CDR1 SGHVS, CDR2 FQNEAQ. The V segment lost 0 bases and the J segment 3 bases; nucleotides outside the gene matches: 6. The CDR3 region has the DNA TGTGCCAGCAGCTTAGCTCGCCTAGCGGGAGGGTACTACGAGCAGTACTTC. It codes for CASSLARLAGGYYEQYF.

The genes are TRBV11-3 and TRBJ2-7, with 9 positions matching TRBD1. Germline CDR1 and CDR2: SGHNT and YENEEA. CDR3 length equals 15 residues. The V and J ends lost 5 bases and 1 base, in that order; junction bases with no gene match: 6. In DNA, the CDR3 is TGTGCCAGCAGCCCGCGTGGACAGGGGTCCTACGAGCAGTACTTC. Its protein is CASSPRGQGSYEQYF.

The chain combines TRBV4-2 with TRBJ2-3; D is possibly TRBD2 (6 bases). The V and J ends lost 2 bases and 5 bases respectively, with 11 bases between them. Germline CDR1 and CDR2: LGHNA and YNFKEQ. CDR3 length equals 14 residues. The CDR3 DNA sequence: TGTGCCAGCAGCCAAAAGGACTACCGAGATACGCAGTATTTT. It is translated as CASSQKDYRDTQYF.

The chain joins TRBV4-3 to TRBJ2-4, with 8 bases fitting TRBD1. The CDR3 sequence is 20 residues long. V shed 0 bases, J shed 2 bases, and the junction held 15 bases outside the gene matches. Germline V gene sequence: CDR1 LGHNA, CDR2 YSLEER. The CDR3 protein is CASSQDWSPDRVGPKNIQYF. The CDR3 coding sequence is TGCGCCAGCAGCCAAGATTGGTCACCGGACAGGGTAGGGCCCAAAAACATTCAGTACTTC.

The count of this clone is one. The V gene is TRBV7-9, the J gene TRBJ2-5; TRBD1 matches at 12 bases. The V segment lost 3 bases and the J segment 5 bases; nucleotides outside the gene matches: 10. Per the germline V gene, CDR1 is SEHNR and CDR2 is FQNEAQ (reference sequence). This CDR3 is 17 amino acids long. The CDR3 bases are TGTGCCAGCAGCTTGTCGGGACAGGGGGCCGAGGTCGAGACCCAGTACTTC. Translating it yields CASSLSGQGAEVETQYF.